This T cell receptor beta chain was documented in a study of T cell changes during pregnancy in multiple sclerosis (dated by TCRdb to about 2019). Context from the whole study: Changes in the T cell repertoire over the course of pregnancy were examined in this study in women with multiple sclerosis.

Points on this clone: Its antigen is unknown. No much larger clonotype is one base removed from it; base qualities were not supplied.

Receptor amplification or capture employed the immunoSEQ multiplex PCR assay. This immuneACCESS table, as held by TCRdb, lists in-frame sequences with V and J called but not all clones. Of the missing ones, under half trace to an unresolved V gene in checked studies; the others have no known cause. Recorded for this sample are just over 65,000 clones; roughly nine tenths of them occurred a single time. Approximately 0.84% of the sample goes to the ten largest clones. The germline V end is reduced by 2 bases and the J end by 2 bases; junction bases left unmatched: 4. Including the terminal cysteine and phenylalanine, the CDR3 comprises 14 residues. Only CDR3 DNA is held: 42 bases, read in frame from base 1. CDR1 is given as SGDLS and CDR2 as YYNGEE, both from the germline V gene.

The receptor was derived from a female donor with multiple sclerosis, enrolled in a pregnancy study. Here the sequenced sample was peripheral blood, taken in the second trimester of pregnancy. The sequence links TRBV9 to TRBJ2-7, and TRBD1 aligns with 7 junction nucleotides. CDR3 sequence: CASSVTGSAYEQYF. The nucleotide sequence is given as TGTGCCAGCAGCGTGACAGGGTCCGCCTACGAGCAGTACTTC.